Listed here are 5 T cell receptor beta chains from one sample, sequenced in a study of shared clonotypes between healthy human individuals. TCRdb keeps only in-frame clones here, not all; method: immunoSEQ multiplex PCR. Of 1.4 million or so clones listed, less than 99% are singletons. Sequenced sample: naive CD4+ T cells sorted from blood. Subset noted: CD45RA+ positively selected. The receptors were gathered from a man aged 25 to 40 in good health.

The chain employs TRBV6-5 and TRBJ1-1; TRBD1 matches at 9 bases. There are 14 residues in the CDR3. V shed 5 bases, J shed 6 bases, and the junction held 7 bases outside the gene matches. Per the germline V gene, CDR1 is MNHEY and CDR2 is SVGAGI. In DNA, the CDR3 is TGTGCCAGCAGTGCGCCGGGACAGGGCTCTGAAGCTTTCTTT. Its protein is CASSAPGQGSEAFF.

The rearrangement links TRBV19 to TRBJ2-1, with D possibly TRBD1 on 6 matching bases. V was shortened by 4 bases and J by 6 bases, with 10 bases between the two germline ends. The CDR3 spans 13 residues. Per the germline V gene, CDR1 is LNHDA and CDR2 is SQIVND (reference sequence). The CDR3 nucleotides read TGTGCCAGTAGTAACGTCAGGGGCAATGAGCAGTTCTTC. Encoded protein: CASSNVRGNEQFF.

The gene calls are TRBV28 and TRBJ2-4, with 9 nucleotides matching TRBD2. Per the germline V gene, CDR1 is MDHEN and CDR2 is SYDVKM. Unmatched junction bases numbered 19, after V lost 1 base and J lost 0 bases. The CDR3 contains 22 residues. The CDR3 DNA follows: TGTGCCAGCAGTTTATTCGTAGGGGATTTGGCGGGAGGGCCCATAGCCAAAAACATTCAGTACTTC. This gives the protein CASSLFVGDLAGGPIAKNIQYF.

The chain carries TRBV10-3 and TRBJ2-5; TRBD2 is a possible D gene (5 bases). Between the trimmed V and J ends, which lost 5 bases and 3 bases, there was a span of 10 bases. The CDR3 spans 13 residues. CDR1 ENHRY and CDR2 SYGVKD come from the germline V gene. This CDR3 is CAISRETKETQYF. Here the CDR3 DNA reads TGTGCCATCAGTCGGGAAACAAAAGAGACCCAGTACTTC.

This clone was detected once. The chain uses TRBV9 and TRBJ2-7, with a weak D call TRBD1 (5 bases). The CDR3 is 15 residues long. V gave up 0 bases and J gave up 4 bases, with 14 bases separating them. Germline CDR1 and CDR2: SGDLS and YYNGEE. CDR3 sequence: CASSVGPQGAYEQYF. The DNA for the CDR3 is TGTGCCAGCAGCGTAGGACCACAAGGGGCTTACGAGCAGTACTTC.